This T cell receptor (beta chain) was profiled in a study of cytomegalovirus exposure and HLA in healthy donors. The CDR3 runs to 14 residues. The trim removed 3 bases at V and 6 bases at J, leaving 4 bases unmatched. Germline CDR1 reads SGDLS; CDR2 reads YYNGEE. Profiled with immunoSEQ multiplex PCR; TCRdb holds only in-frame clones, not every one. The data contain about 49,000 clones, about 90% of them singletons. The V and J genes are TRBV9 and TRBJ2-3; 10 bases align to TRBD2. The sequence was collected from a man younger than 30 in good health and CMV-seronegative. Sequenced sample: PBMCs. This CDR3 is CASSESGRGDTQYF. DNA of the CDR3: TGTGCCAGCAGCGAAAGCGGGAGGGGGGATACGCAGTATTTT. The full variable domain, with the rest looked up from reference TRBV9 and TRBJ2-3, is DSGVTQTPKHLITATGQRVTLRCSPRSGDLSVYWYQQSLDQGLQFLIQYYNGEERAKGNILERFSAQQFPDLHSELNLSSLELGDSALYFCASSESGRGDTQYFGPGTRLTVL.